The rows below give T cell receptor beta chains drawn from one sample of a study of blood T cell repertoires in COVID-19. Using immunoSEQ multiplex PCR, the repertoire was profiled, and TCRdb retains in-frame clones only, with some absent. Here the sample spans over 150,000 clones, 60% to 85% being singletons. The sequencing sample was made of peripheral blood. The receptors shown here come from a man aged 60 to 69 with acute or convalescent COVID-19. CDR3s include the opening cysteine and the closing phenylalanine or tryptophan. The order of the fields is clone size, D gene, J gene, V gene, CDR3 protein, CDR3 DNA. The D gene is left open where the match is weak. Size is stated for part of the rows, as once, few or many counts, or as a class when the clone is expanded.

size: .; D: .; J: TRBJ2-5; V: TRBV7-3; CDR3: CASSPRGSPETQYF; DNA: TGTGCCAGCAGCCCCCGGGGTAGCCCAGAGACCCAGTACTTC
size: few; D: .; J: TRBJ1-3; V: TRBV3-1/TRBV3-2; CDR3: CASSQGVTFGSGNTIYF; DNA: TGTGCCAGCAGCCAAGGGGTGACTTTTGGTTCTGGAAACACCATATATTTT
size: .; D: TRBD2; J: TRBJ2-3; V: TRBV9; CDR3: CASSVVPSGEGSYVNTQYF; DNA: TGTGCCAGCAGCGTAGTCCCTAGCGGGGAAGGGAGTTATGTAAATACGCAGTATTTT
size: .; D: TRBD1; J: TRBJ2-2; V: TRBV10-3; CDR3: CAIQQGASDTGELFF; DNA: TGTGCCATCCAACAGGGGGCATCAGACACCGGGGAGCTGTTTTTT
size: .; D: TRBD1; J: TRBJ2-2; V: TRBV19; CDR3: CASRPTGTLRNTGELFF; DNA: TGTGCCAGTAGGCCGACAGGGACCCTAAGGAACACCGGGGAGCTGTTTTTT
size: .; D: TRBD1; J: TRBJ2-5; V: TRBV7-2; CDR3: CASSLASRGHETQYF; DNA: TGTGCCAGCAGCTTAGCGTCCAGGGGGCACGAGACCCAGTACTTC
size: .; D: TRBD1; J: TRBJ2-7; V: TRBV6-5; CDR3: CASSYGQGDMDEQYF; DNA: TGTGCCAGCAGTTACGGACAGGGGGATATGGACGAGCAGTACTTC
size: .; D: TRBD2; J: TRBJ2-7; V: TRBV18; CDR3: CASSPRNSGGFSYEQYF; DNA: TGTGCCAGCTCACCTCGGAATAGCGGGGGGTTCTCCTACGAGCAGTACTTC
size: .; D: TRBD1; J: TRBJ1-4; V: TRBV2; CDR3: CASSEPGQGVEKLFF; DNA: TGTGCCAGCAGTGAACCGGGACAGGGGGTGGAAAAACTGTTTTTT
size: .; D: .; J: TRBJ2-3; V: TRBV6-5; CDR3: CASSYVLGVTDTQYF; DNA: TGTGCCAGCAGTTACGTTCTCGGGGTCACAGATACGCAGTATTTT
size: .; D: .; J: TRBJ1-1; V: TRBV12-3/TRBV12-4; CDR3: CASRKGGTEAFF; DNA: TGTGCCAGCAGAAAGGGAGGCACTGAAGCTTTCTTT
size: .; D: .; J: TRBJ1-6; V: TRBV6-5; CDR3: CASSPRQVPNSPLHF; DNA: TGTGCCAGCAGCCCCAGACAGGTCCCAAATTCACCCCTCCACTTT
size: .; D: .; J: TRBJ2-5; V: TRBV2; CDR3: CASSEGAGGGTQYF; DNA: TGTGCCAGCAGCGAAGGGGCAGGGGGAGGGACCCAGTACTTC
size: many; D: .; J: TRBJ1-6; V: TRBV5-1; CDR3: CASSLAGSGYSPLHF; DNA: TGCGCCAGCAGCCTGGCGGGGAGCGGGTATTCACCCCTCCACTTT
size: few; D: .; J: TRBJ1-1; V: TRBV7-6; CDR3: CASSHLRGSTEAFF; DNA: TGTGCCAGCAGCCACCTTAGGGGGTCCACTGAAGCTTTCTTT
size: .; D: TRBD1; J: TRBJ1-1; V: TRBV19; CDR3: CASSLGYRGRGTEAFF; DNA: TGTGCCAGTAGCCTTGGTTACAGGGGGCGAGGCACTGAAGCTTTCTTT
size: .; D: TRBD1; J: TRBJ2-7; V: TRBV7-3; CDR3: CASSVGQGGYEQYF; DNA: TGTGCCAGCAGCGTGGGACAGGGGGGTTACGAGCAGTACTTC
size: .; D: .; J: TRBJ1-5; V: TRBV19; CDR3: CASRSGQSNQPQHF; DNA: TGTGCCAGTAGATCCGGACAGAGCAATCAGCCCCAGCATTTT
size: .; D: .; J: TRBJ1-2; V: TRBV2; CDR3: CASSGTVSNYGYTF; DNA: TGTGCCAGCAGTGGGACAGTCTCTAACTATGGCTACACCTTC
size: .; D: .; J: TRBJ1-1; V: TRBV9; CDR3: CASSVDTFQRGAFF; DNA: TGTGCCAGCAGCGTAGATACATTTCAAAGGGGAGCTTTCTTT
size: .; D: .; J: TRBJ2-1; V: TRBV4-1; CDR3: CASSQERGGSYNEQFF; DNA: TGCGCCAGCAGCCAAGAGAGAGGGGGCTCCTACAATGAGCAGTTCTTC
size: .; D: .; J: TRBJ2-5; V: TRBV27; CDR3: CASSPWSGETQYF; DNA: TGTGCCAGCAGTCCTTGGTCGGGAGAGACCCAGTACTTC
size: .; D: TRBD2; J: TRBJ2-3; V: TRBV3-1/TRBV3-2; CDR3: CASGKGLRNTDTQYF; DNA: TGTGCCAGCGGTAAGGGACTACGAAACACAGATACGCAGTATTTT
size: .; D: TRBD1; J: TRBJ2-2; V: TRBV6-5; CDR3: CASSSGGNVAGELFF; DNA: TGTGCCAGCAGTTCAGGGGGCAATGTGGCCGGGGAGCTGTTTTTT
size: .; D: TRBD2; J: TRBJ2-7; V: TRBV5-1; CDR3: CASSLREGLGEQYF; DNA: TGCGCCAGCAGCTTGCGGGAGGGGCTGGGAGAGCAGTACTTC
size: .; D: TRBD1; J: TRBJ2-2; V: TRBV5-4; CDR3: CASSFRTGGTGELFF; DNA: TGTGCCAGCAGCTTTAGGACAGGGGGTACCGGGGAGCTGTTTTTT
size: .; D: .; J: TRBJ2-7; V: TRBV7-9; CDR3: CASTPGPYEQYF; DNA: TGTGCCAGCACCCCTGGGCCCTACGAGCAGTACTTC
size: .; D: .; J: TRBJ1-1; V: TRBV9; CDR3: CASSPTGRGTEAFF; DNA: TGTGCCAGCAGCCCTACAGGGAGGGGAACTGAAGCTTTCTTT
size: .; D: TRBD1; J: TRBJ1-5; V: TRBV19; CDR3: CASRTGGKPNQPQHF; DNA: TGTGCCAGTAGAACAGGGGGCAAACCAAATCAGCCCCAGCATTTT
size: few; D: TRBD2; J: TRBJ2-7; V: TRBV30; CDR3: CAWSVTTSGYEQYF; DNA: TGTGCCTGGAGTGTGACGACTAGCGGCTACGAGCAGTACTTC
size: .; D: .; J: TRBJ2-7; V: TRBV15; CDR3: CATSRDVGTYEQYF; DNA: TGTGCCACCAGCAGAGATGTCGGGACCTACGAGCAGTACTTC
size: .; D: .; J: TRBJ1-1; V: TRBV19; CDR3: CASSIVPGMNTEAFF; DNA: TGTGCCAGTAGTATAGTCCCGGGTATGAACACTGAAGCTTTCTTT
size: .; D: .; J: TRBJ1-1; V: TRBV10-3; CDR3: CAITPRKELNTEAFF; DNA: TGTGCCATCACGCCCAGGAAAGAATTGAACACTGAAGCTTTCTTT
size: .; D: TRBD2; J: TRBJ2-3; V: TRBV10-2; CDR3: CASSEEGLGVSDTQYF; DNA: TGCGCCAGCAGTGAGGAGGGACTAGGGGTATCAGATACGCAGTATTTT
size: .; D: .; J: TRBJ2-2; V: TRBV4-1; CDR3: CASSRGVGELFF; DNA: TGCGCCAGCAGCCGCGGAGTCGGGGAGCTGTTTTTT
size: .; D: TRBD1; J: TRBJ2-2; V: TRBV6-2/TRBV6-3; CDR3: CASSYDSWTGAPGELFF; DNA: TGTGCCAGCAGTTACGATTCATGGACAGGGGCTCCCGGGGAGCTGTTTTTT
size: .; D: .; J: TRBJ1-1; V: TRBV3-1/TRBV3-2; CDR3: CASSQDLRTLNTEAFF; DNA: TGTGCCAGCAGCCAAGACCTTAGGACTCTGAACACTGAAGCTTTCTTT
size: .; D: .; J: TRBJ2-3; V: TRBV15; CDR3: CATSRQGQDTQYF; DNA: TGTGCCACCAGCAGGCAGGGGCAGGATACGCAGTATTTT
size: .; D: TRBD1; J: TRBJ2-7; V: TRBV7-2; CDR3: CASSFQGADEQYF; DNA: TGTGCCAGCAGCTTCCAGGGGGCCGACGAGCAGTACTTC
size: .; D: .; J: TRBJ1-6; V: TRBV4-3; CDR3: CASSINRDNNSPLHF; DNA: TGCGCCAGCAGCATTAACAGGGATAATAATTCACCCCTCCACTTT
size: .; D: .; J: TRBJ2-7; V: TRBV5-1; CDR3: CASSLDTEEQYF; DNA: TGCGCCAGCAGCTTGGATACCGAGGAGCAGTACTTC
size: .; D: TRBD2; J: TRBJ2-3; V: TRBV5-5; CDR3: CASSLVGGYGTDTQYF; DNA: TGTGCCAGCAGCTTGGTGGGGGGGTACGGCACAGATACGCAGTATTTT
size: once; D: TRBD1; J: TRBJ1-6; V: TRBV27; CDR3: CASGPQGAANSPLHF; DNA: TGTGCCAGCGGTCCTCAGGGGGCTGCTAATTCACCCCTCCACTTT
size: once; D: .; J: TRBJ2-6; V: TRBV5-4; CDR3: CASSLGGGSTPSGANVLTF; DNA: TGTGCCAGCAGCTTGGGTGGGGGGAGTACACCCTCTGGGGCCAACGTCCTGACTTTC
size: .; D: .; J: TRBJ1-5; V: TRBV29-1; CDR3: CSVGDFNQPQHF; DNA: TGCAGCGTTGGGGACTTCAATCAGCCCCAGCATTTT